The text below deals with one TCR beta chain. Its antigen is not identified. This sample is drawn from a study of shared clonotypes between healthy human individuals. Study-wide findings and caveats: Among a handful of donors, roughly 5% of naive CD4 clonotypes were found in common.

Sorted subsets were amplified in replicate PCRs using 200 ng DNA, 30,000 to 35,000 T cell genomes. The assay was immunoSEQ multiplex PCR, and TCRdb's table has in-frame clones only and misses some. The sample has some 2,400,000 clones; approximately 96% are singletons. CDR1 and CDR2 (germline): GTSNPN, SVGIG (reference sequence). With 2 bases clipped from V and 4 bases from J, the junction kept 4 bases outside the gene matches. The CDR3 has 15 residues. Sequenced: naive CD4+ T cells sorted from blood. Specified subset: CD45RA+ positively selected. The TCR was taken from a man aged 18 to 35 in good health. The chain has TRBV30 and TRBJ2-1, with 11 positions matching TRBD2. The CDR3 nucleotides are TGTGCCTGGAGTTCCCTAGCGGGGGGATACAATGAGCAGTTCTTC. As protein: CAWSSLAGGYNEQFF.